This is a list of T cell receptor beta chains from one sample in a study of cytomegalovirus exposure and HLA in healthy donors. Clones were read by immunoSEQ multiplex PCR, and TCRdb kept only the in-frame ones, dropping some. The profile shows 100,000 to 150,000 clones, 81% of them singletons. The specimen sequenced was PBMCs. The receptors derive from a middle-aged woman in good health and CMV-seronegative. CDR3s include the opening cysteine and the closing phenylalanine or tryptophan. A D gene is named only where the DNA matches it firmly. Some rows have no size entry. The others give once, few or many, or a class for an expanded clone.

TRBJ1-5	NA	TRBV10-3	NA	CAISPGRGQPQHF	TGTGCCATCAGCCCGGGAAGAGGCCAGCCCCAGCATTTT
TRBJ1-2	NA	TRBV2	NA	CASSQSTPRGDGYTF	TGTGCCAGCAGTCAGTCGACCCCGCGGGGAGATGGCTACACCTTC
TRBJ1-2	NA	TRBV19	NA	CASTPQLGPNYGYTF	TGTGCCAGTACCCCCCAGTTGGGCCCTAACTATGGCTACACCTTC
TRBJ2-3	TRBD1	TRBV30	NA	CAWSSGTGVSDTQYF	TGTGCCTGGAGCTCCGGGACAGGGGTGTCAGATACGCAGTATTTT
TRBJ1-1	TRBD1	TRBV19	once	CASSRGQLNTEAFF	TGTGCCAGTAGTAGGGGACAGTTGAACACTGAAGCTTTCTTT
TRBJ2-1	NA	TRBV11-2	NA	CASSLQLLAANEQFF	TGTGCCAGCAGCTTACAACTTTTAGCTGCGAATGAGCAGTTCTTC
TRBJ2-7	TRBD2	TRBV13	NA	CASSLGHGGGACEQYF	TGTGCCAGCAGCTTAGGGCATGGCGGGGGGGCCTGCGAGCAGTACTTC
TRBJ1-1	NA	TRBV18	once	CASSLGEGRTEAFF	TGTGCCAGCTCACTAGGGGAGGGGCGGACTGAAGCTTTCTTT
TRBJ2-2	TRBD2	TRBV7-3	NA	CASSPTLLAGAANTGELFF	TGTGCCAGCAGCCCGACCTTACTAGCGGGAGCCGCGAACACCGGGGAGCTGTTTTTT
TRBJ2-7	NA	TRBV2	few	CASSGSYEQYF	TGTGCCAGCAGCGGTAGCTACGAGCAGTACTTC
TRBJ1-6	TRBD1	TRBV11-1	NA	CASSPGGSNSPLHF	TGTGCCAGCAGCCCAGGGGGTTCTAATTCACCCCTCCACTTT
TRBJ2-7	NA	TRBV7-2	NA	CASRITGTYEQYF	TGTGCCAGCAGAATAACAGGGACCTACGAGCAGTACTTC
TRBJ1-2	TRBD1	TRBV6-6	NA	CAERGTGLNYGYTF	TGTGCCGAGAGGGGGACAGGACTTAACTATGGCTACACCTTC
TRBJ1-2	TRBD1	TRBV6-1	few	CASSEGQGVRGYGYTF	TGTGCCAGCAGTGAGGGACAGGGGGTACGGGGCTATGGCTACACCTTC
TRBJ1-2	NA	TRBV7-8	NA	CASSLVLGNYGYTF	TGTGCCAGCAGCTTAGTACTAGGAAACTATGGCTACACCTTC
TRBJ2-5	NA	TRBV4-1	NA	CASSQDNPETQYF	TGCGCCAGCAGCCAAGACAATCCAGAGACCCAGTACTTC
TRBJ1-3	NA	TRBV6-6	few	CASRDTGPNTIYF	TGTGCCAGCAGAGACACAGGGCCCAACACCATATATTTT
TRBJ2-7	TRBD2	TRBV27	NA	CASSLRLAGGLYEQYF	TGTGCCAGCAGTCTACGACTAGCGGGGGGGCTCTACGAGCAGTACTTC
TRBJ1-1	NA	TRBV6-1	few	CASSIRGTEAFF	TGTGCCAGCAGTATAAGGGGTACTGAAGCTTTCTTT
TRBJ2-5	TRBD2	TRBV5-4	NA	CASSLRLAEETQYF	TGTGCCAGCAGCTTGAGGCTAGCGGAAGAGACCCAGTACTTC
TRBJ2-3	TRBD1	TRBV14	NA	CASSQRRDRKTDTQYF	TGTGCCAGCAGCCAGCGCCGGGACAGGAAAACAGATACGCAGTATTTT
TRBJ2-1	NA	TRBV4-3	NA	CASSQLPGQYNEQFF	TGCGCCAGCAGCCAATTGCCGGGACAATACAATGAGCAGTTCTTC
TRBJ2-1	NA	TRBV19	NA	CASSIGSGGGSNEQFF	TGTGCCAGTAGTATAGGGTCGGGGGGCGGTTCCAATGAGCAGTTCTTC
TRBJ2-1	NA	TRBV18	once	CASSPVTDYEQFF	TGTGCCAGCTCACCAGTGACAGACTATGAGCAGTTCTTC
TRBJ2-5	NA	TRBV6-6	NA	CASSYFKGGEETQYF	TGTGCCAGCAGTTACTTTAAGGGGGGGGAAGAGACCCAGTACTTC
TRBJ1-2	NA	TRBV2	NA	CASSRSRDTSNYGYTF	TGTGCCAGCAGTAGGAGTCGGGACACCTCCAACTATGGCTACACCTTC
TRBJ2-6	NA	TRBV10-3	NA	CAISESEGSGANVLTF	TGTGCCATCAGTGAGTCAGAGGGCTCTGGGGCCAACGTCCTGACTTTC
TRBJ2-3	TRBD2	TRBV4-1	NA	CASSTSGRGADTQYF	TGCGCCAGCAGCACAAGCGGGAGAGGGGCAGATACGCAGTATTTT
TRBJ2-5	TRBD2	TRBV28	NA	CASSLRGDQETQYF	TGTGCCAGCAGTTTACGGGGGGACCAAGAGACCCAGTACTTC
TRBJ1-2	TRBD1	TRBV6-1	few	CASHVTGVYGYTF	TGTGCCAGCCATGTTACAGGGGTTTATGGCTACACCTTC
TRBJ1-1	NA	TRBV18	NA	CASSPITDTEAFF	TGTGCCAGCTCCCCCATAACTGACACTGAAGCTTTCTTT
TRBJ1-3	NA	TRBV15	NA	CATSSHRDIGNTIYF	TGTGCCACCAGCAGCCACCGGGACATCGGAAACACCATATATTTT
TRBJ2-1	TRBD2	TRBV11-2	once	CASSLRLAGEGEQFF	TGTGCCAGCAGCTTACGACTAGCGGGAGAAGGTGAGCAGTTCTTC
TRBJ2-5	TRBD2	TRBV9	NA	CASSFRLAGGGETQYF	TGTGCCAGCAGCTTCCGACTAGCGGGAGGCGGGGAGACCCAGTACTTC
TRBJ2-5	TRBD1	TRBV14	NA	CASSSWDRDQTQYF	TGTGCCAGCAGCTCCTGGGACAGGGACCAGACCCAGTACTTC
TRBJ2-1	TRBD1	TRBV9	NA	CASSARTGAYNKQFF	TGTGCCAGCAGCGCCAGGACAGGCGCCTACAATAAGCAGTTCTTC
TRBJ2-1	TRBD2	TRBV9	NA	CARTSGAYNEQFF	TGTGCCAGAACTAGCGGGGCCTACAATGAGCAGTTCTTC
TRBJ2-1	NA	TRBV14	NA	CASSPRSPRWNEQFF	TGTGCCAGCAGCCCAAGAAGCCCCAGGTGGAATGAGCAGTTCTTC
TRBJ1-1	NA	TRBV2	NA	CAPGRVFGEAFF	TGTGCCCCGGGCAGGGTCTTTGGTGAAGCTTTCTTT
TRBJ1-2	NA	TRBV5-4	NA	CASSSSGGANYGYTF	TGTGCCAGCAGCTCCTCGGGGGGGGCTAACTATGGCTACACCTTC
TRBJ1-1	NA	TRBV6-5	few	CASTGGGSTEAFF	TGTGCCAGCACCGGTGGGGGGTCCACTGAAGCTTTCTTT
TRBJ2-3	TRBD2	TRBV19	NA	CASSIDPLAGYTDTQYF	TGTGCCAGTAGTATAGACCCACTAGCGGGATACACAGATACGCAGTATTTT
TRBJ2-7	NA	TRBV27	NA	CASSSHVPKGDYEQYF	TGTGCCAGCAGTTCACATGTCCCCAAGGGGGACTACGAGCAGTACTTC
TRBJ1-5	TRBD1	TRBV5-3	NA	CARSKKGQGRDQPQHF	TGTGCCAGAAGCAAAAAGGGACAGGGGAGGGATCAGCCCCAGCATTTT
TRBJ2-3	TRBD1	TRBV6-5	NA	CASTDRADTQYF	TGTGCCAGCACCGACAGGGCCGATACGCAGTATTTT
TRBJ2-2	NA	TRBV6-1	NA	CASWGVTGELFF	TGTGCCAGTTGGGGGGTGACCGGGGAGCTGTTTTTT
TRBJ2-3	TRBD2	TRBV27	few	CASSYGLAGGLRTDTQYF	TGTGCCAGCAGTTACGGCCTAGCGGGGGGACTACGCACAGATACGCAGTATTTT
TRBJ2-6	NA	TRBV6-5	NA	CASKEGATGANVLTF	TGTGCCAGCAAGGAGGGGGCGACGGGGGCCAACGTCCTGACTTTC
TRBJ2-7	NA	TRBV28	NA	CASGRRGGTRYEQYF	TGTGCCAGCGGCCGAAGGGGGGGGACCCGCTACGAGCAGTACTTC
TRBJ2-7	NA	TRBV7-9	NA	CASSLLGSEQYF	TGTGCCAGCAGCTTATTGGGCTCCGAGCAGTACTTC
TRBJ2-3	TRBD2	TRBV6-4	NA	CASSEGTSGADTQYF	TGTGCCAGCAGTGAAGGGACTAGCGGGGCAGATACGCAGTATTTT